This T cell receptor beta chain was captured by sequencing in a study of siplizumab effects on memory and regulatory T cells. Broader study findings: Many proliferating CD4+ or CD8+ clones remained unclassified. Roughly 75-96% of them could not be assigned either a naive or a memory phenotype.

Approximately 100,000 TCR templates per sample were sequenced. Sequenced by immunoSEQ multiplex PCR; TCRdb stores in-frame clones only, minus some. The sample shows fewer than 120,000 clones, just under 95% of them seen only once. Remarks on this clone: Its antigen remains unknown.

J lost 9 bases, V lost 4 bases, and 8 bases had no gene match. The CDR3 covers 14 residues. Germline CDR1 and CDR2: LNHDA and SQIVND (reference sequence). Input material: CD4+ T cells sorted from blood. This TCR came from a human donor in good health. This chain links TRBV19 with TRBJ2-1; 8 positions agree with TRBD2. The DNA of the CDR3 is TGTGCCAGTAGTACAAGCGGGGGTGGAAGTGAGCAGTTCTTC. Its protein product is CASSTSGGGSEQFF.